One TCR beta chain is described in this entry. Its antigen remains unidentified. The sample comes from a study of liver allograft versus peripheral blood T cells. Across the whole study: Graft-liver T cell receptor repertoires were compared against recipient peripheral blood repertoires.

Germline CDR1 is PRHDT and CDR2 is FYEKMQ (reference sequence). The CDR3 has 12 amino acids. Trimming removed 6 bases at V and 3 bases at J, with 9 bases between. Each CDR3 protein gets one entry after TCRdb re-called the reads with MiXCR. This sample has approximately 6,400 distinct CDR3 sequences, with around 15% found just once. Study outcomes and limitations: Liver allograft T cell receptor repertoires were reported to differ from peripheral blood repertoires.

The V and J genes are TRBV13 and TRBJ2-7; D call uncertain. This clonotype was obtained from a human patient who had a liver transplant. Some T cells may be supplied by the graft donor. The DNA of the CDR3 is TGTGCCAGCAGTCGGATTAACTACGAGCAGTACTTC. This encodes CASSRINYEQYF.